This T cell receptor beta chain comes out of a study of T cell repertoires in cytomegalovirus infection. Study at large: Indicated by public TCR beta signatures were CMV infection and matching HLA type.

TCRdb used MiXCR to reprocess the reads, holding one entry per CDR3 protein. The sample lists about 570,000 distinct CDR3 sequences, 35% to 50% occurring once. Per germline, CDR1 SGHTA and CDR2 FQGNSA. The CDR3 sequence is 15 residues long. Trimming took 5 bases from V and 0 from J; bases not matched to a gene: 4. On this clonotype: Antigen unknown.

This clonotype was sampled from a human donor in good health (CMV status not recorded). Some clones in this sample may be carry-over from other donors' samples. The sample was cultured PBMCs, taken from culture after CMV antigen stimulation. The chain has TRBV7-2 and TRBJ1-3, with 7 bases that match TRBD1. The CDR3 sequence: CASSTRDSSGNTIYF. The CDR3 nucleotides read TGTGCCAGCAGCACGAGGGACAGCTCTGGAAACACCATATATTTT.